This TCR beta chain was found in a study of vaccination and CD4 T cells after COVID-19. The ends were cut back, 1 base at V and 0 bases at J, with 18 bases in the middle. Germline assignment: CDR1 SGHDN and CDR2 FVKESK. The CDR3 is 18 residues long. The Oncomine TCR Beta short-read assay sequenced DNA from cultured CD4+ T cells. A single record per CDR3 protein comes from TCRdb applying MiXCR to the PCR reads. In the table there are roughly 14,000 distinct CDR3 sequences, approximately 53% of which are singletons. A remark on this clonotype: The antigen is undetermined.

Sample treatment: roughly 11-day PBMC culture with coronavirus spike peptide pools or control peptides (ViraFEST assay). Material for sequencing was CD4+ T cells from blood, cultured in vitro. The chain links TRBV14 to TRBJ1-1; D is undetermined. This sequence originates from a human donor who had recovered from COVID-19. This CDR3 is CASSQVPWTGSMNTEAFF. The DNA for the CDR3 is TGTGCCAGCAGCCAAGTCCCATGGACTGGGAGTATGAACACTGAAGCTTTCTTT.